This T cell receptor (beta chain) is drawn from a study of molecular identifiers for immune sequencing clone quantification. This CDR3 is 15 amino acids long. The germline V and J ends were trimmed by 2 bases and 2 bases, with 16 bases remaining between them. Germline-derived CDR1 and CDR2 are GTSNPN and SVGIG (reference sequence). This clonotype occurred a few times. TCRdb used MiXCR to reprocess the PCR reads, holding one entry per CDR3 protein. The table includes about 40,000 distinct CDR3 sequences, 24% detected once. The chain combines TRBV30 with TRBJ2-7; a possible D gene is TRBD2 (5 bases). Specimen: naive CD8+ T cells from blood, with Jurkat cell RNA spiked in. Subset noted: FACS-sorted CD8+CD4-CCR7+CD45RA+ naive T cells. The receptor was derived from a human donor in good health. Some libraries in this study had Jurkat cell RNA spiked in. CDR3 residues: CAWSPWRAGTYEQYF. The DNA for the CDR3 is TGTGCCTGGAGTCCATGGCGGGCCGGTACCTACGAGCAGTACTTC.